One and the same sample provided the 17 T cell receptor beta chains below, sequenced in a study of cytomegalovirus exposure and HLA in healthy donors. The PCR ran on 60 Vbeta and 13 Jbeta primers. Clones were read by immunoSEQ multiplex PCR, and TCRdb kept only the in-frame ones, dropping some. The sample includes more than 95,000 clones, roughly 75% of them seen just once. Sequenced sample: PBMCs. The receptors derive from a female donor in good health and CMV-seronegative.

The chain uses TRBV19 and TRBJ1-2, with TRBD1 matching over 7 bases. CDR3 size: 13 residues. V was clipped by 6 bases and J by 5 bases; unmatched bases: 6. Germline CDR1 reads LNHDA; CDR2 reads SQIVND (reference sequence). CDR3 amino acids: CASRWTGSYGYTF. CDR3 nucleotides: TGTGCCAGTAGATGGACAGGTTCTTATGGCTACACCTTC.

The chain links TRBV5-6 to TRBJ2-5, with D possibly matching TRBD2 (6 bases). This CDR3 is built from 14 residues. With 0 bases removed from V and 1 base from J, the gap between germline ends came to 7 bases. Germline loops: CDR1 SGHDT, CDR2 YYEEEE. CDR3 sequence reads: CASSLGEAQETQYF. The DNA of the CDR3 is TGTGCCAGCAGCTTGGGGGAGGCCCAAGAGACCCAGTACTTC.

The chain uses TRBV7-2 and TRBJ2-3, with 7 bases aligning to TRBD2. This CDR3 region has 16 residues. V shed 1 base and J 0 bases; nucleotides not matched to a gene: 4. The germline V gene has CDR1 SGHTA and CDR2 FQGNSA. The CDR3 DNA reads as TGTGCCAGCAGCTTAGGAGCGGGACCAAGCACAGATACGCAGTATTTT. This gives the protein CASSLGAGPSTDTQYF.

A single count supports this clone. The rearrangement uses TRBV5-4 and TRBJ1-1, with D possibly matching TRBD1 (5 bases). The CDR3 is 12 residues long. Trimming cost V 9 bases and J 4 bases, with 13 bases left between them. CDR1 and CDR2 from the germline V gene are SGHNT and YYREEE (reference sequence). As DNA, the CDR3 is TGTGCCATAGGTCGGGGGTCCACTGAAGCTTTCTTT. Its translation: CAIGRGSTEAFF.

The rearrangement joins TRBV10-3 to TRBJ2-7; 7 bases are shared with TRBD2. Germline V CDR1 and CDR2: ENHRY, SYGVKD. The V segment lost 1 base and the J segment 2 bases; nucleotides outside the gene matches: 5. CDR3 size: 15 residues. DNA for the CDR3: TGTGCCATCAGTGAGTTCGGCGGACTAGCCTACGAGCAGTACTTC. Amino acids: CAISEFGGLAYEQYF.

The chain employs TRBV7-8 and TRBJ2-5; D is possibly TRBD2 (5 bases). Near its end, the DNA agrees better with TRBJ2-7, so the J call may be wrong. The CDR3 contains 15 residues. Looked up from germline, CDR1 is SGHVS and CDR2 is FQNEAQ. The CDR3 DNA is TGTGCCAGCAGCTTAGCGCGGGCGAAACCCTACGAGCAGTACTTC. Residues: CASSLARAKPYEQYF.

Written as DNA, the CDR3 is TGTGCCAGCAGCCGTAGCGGGAGACCCCCCTACGAGCAGTACTTC. It is translated as CASSRSGRPPYEQYF. This rearrangement joins TRBV27 to TRBJ2-7; TRBD2 matches at 9 bases. The junction had 8 bases not matched to a gene; V was cut back by 6 bases and J by 2 bases. The CDR3 runs 15 residues. Germline lookup yields CDR1 MNHEY and CDR2 SMNVEV (reference sequence).

The rearrangement links TRBV9 to TRBJ2-7; 10 bases are a match to TRBD2. The CDR3 loop spans 16 amino acids. Germline V gives CDR1 SGDLS, CDR2 YYNGEE. The ends lost 0 bases at V and 4 bases at J; junction bases unmatched: 7. The CDR3, as DNA: TGTGCCAGCAGCGTAGGTGGTAGCGGGGGGCTGTACGAGCAGTACTTC. This encodes CASSVGGSGGLYEQYF.

DNA of the CDR3: TGTGCCAGCAGCTTTGGGACAGGGTATGGCTACACCTTC. Its protein product is CASSFGTGYGYTF. The chain joins TRBV7-8 to TRBJ1-2; 9 bases align to TRBD1. Looked up from germline, CDR1 is SGHVS and CDR2 is FQNEAQ. With V trimmed by 3 bases and J by 5 bases, 1 base remained unmatched. This CDR3 comprises 13 residues.

This rearrangement joins TRBV15 to TRBJ1-5; D perhaps matches TRBD1 (6 bases). The CDR3 has 16 residues. CDR1 and CDR2 from the germline V gene are LNHNV and YYDKDF (reference sequence). The germline V and J ends were trimmed by 1 base and 3 bases, with 13 bases remaining between them. This chain's CDR3 is CATSRGSGDTNQPQHF. The CDR3 DNA is TGTGCCACCAGCAGAGGCAGTGGGGACACCAATCAGCCCCAGCATTTT.

CDR3 region: CASRYSLTRTDTQYF. CDR3 nucleotide sequence: TGTGCCAGCAGGTACAGCCTGACCCGCACAGATACGCAGTATTTT. V gene TRBV5-5 combines with J gene TRBJ2-3; no firm D call. Looked up from germline, CDR1 is SGHKS and CDR2 is YYEKEE (reference sequence). Trimming pared 5 bases from V and 1 base from J, leaving 14 bases between. The CDR3 is 15 residues long.

V usage is TRBV18 and J usage is TRBJ2-1, with 10 bases aligning to TRBD2. Germline V gene data show CDR1 as KGHSH and CDR2 as LQKENI. After removal of 2 bases from V and 6 bases from J, the junction contained 4 bases not matched to a gene. This CDR3 has 15 amino acids. The CDR3 loop is CASSPTSGGANEQFF. CDR3 in DNA: TGTGCCAGCTCACCAACGAGCGGGGGGGCCAATGAGCAGTTCTTC.

This clone was found a few times. This chain connects TRBV28 to TRBJ2-1; 7 positions agree with TRBD2. The V segment lost 6 bases and the J segment 13 bases; nucleotides outside the gene matches: 9. Germline CDR1 reads MDHEN; CDR2 reads SYDVKM. This CDR3 comprises 12 residues. CDR3 nucleotide sequence: TGTGCCAGCAGAGTGGAGACGGGGGGACAGTTCTTC. Residues: CASRVETGGQFF.

The rearrangement uses TRBV9 and TRBJ2-3; 9 nucleotides align to TRBD1. The CDR3 totals 16 residues. Germline values: CDR1 SGDLS, CDR2 YYNGEE. Losses at the gene ends were 0 bases for V and 2 bases for J; bases not matched to a gene: 4. CDR3 sequence reads: CASSVGQGVDTDTQYF. CDR3 DNA sequence: TGTGCCAGCAGCGTAGGACAGGGGGTGGACACAGATACGCAGTATTTT.

The CDR3 loop is CASSEASTYSYGYTF. CDR3 in DNA: TGTGCCAGCAGTGAAGCGTCTACCTATTCCTATGGCTACACCTTC. The chain recombines TRBV6-1 with TRBJ1-2, with D unresolved. The CDR3 length is 15 residues. The ends were cut back, 0 bases at V and 4 bases at J, with 12 bases in the middle. CDR1 MNHNS and CDR2 SASEGT come from the germline V gene.

The rearrangement links TRBV19 to TRBJ1-1; 7 bases are shared with TRBD1. CDR3 size: 14 residues. Germline assignment: CDR1 LNHDA and CDR2 SQIVND (reference sequence). The V and J ends lost 4 bases and 3 bases, in that order; junction bases with no gene match: 5. The CDR3 bases are TGTGCCAGTAGTAAAGTCAGGGGGTACACTGAAGCTTTCTTT. Encoded protein: CASSKVRGYTEAFF.

The chain employs TRBV2 and TRBJ2-3, with TRBD2 identical over 8 bases. V was clipped by 5 bases and J by 2 bases; unmatched bases: 9. Germline V lookup: CDR1 SNHLY, CDR2 FYNNEI. The CDR3 covers 16 residues. The CDR3 DNA is TGTGCCAGCAGTCCCCCTAGCGGGCGGGACACAGATACGCAGTATTTT. It specifies CASSPPSGRDTDTQYF. Full variable domain (rest looked up from reference TRBV2 and TRBJ2-3): EPEVTQTPSHQVTQMGQEVILRCVPISNHLYFYWYRQILGQKVEFLVSFYNNEISEKSEIFDDQFSVERPDGSNFTLKIRSTKLEDSAMYFCASSPPSGRDTDTQYFGPGTRLTVL.